These T cell receptor beta chains were read from a single sample in a study of blood T cell repertoires in COVID-19. The table came from immunoSEQ multiplex PCR; TCRdb's copy has only in-frame clones and leaves some out. This sample has 200,000 to 250,000 clones, with around 90% found just once. What was sequenced was peripheral blood. The receptors were sampled from a man between 25 and 39 years old with COVID-19, enrolled during active disease. Both conserved end residues are part of each CDR3.

CASSPQGAIYGYTF 14 TRBJ1-2 TRBV7-9
CASSGPRELNEKLFF 15 TRBJ1-4 TRBV11-1
CASSLGGGLTEAFF 14 TRBJ1-1 TRBV7-2
CASSLRQGSSGELFF 15 TRBJ2-2 TRBV5-4
CASSRGSQDTQYF 13 TRBJ2-3 TRBV5-1
CASSTGQGLNQPQHF 15 TRBJ1-5 TRBV19
CASSHSSGTGMGYGYTF 17 TRBJ1-2 TRBV3-1/TRBV3-2
CASSLAAREQYF 12 TRBJ2-7 TRBV12-3/TRBV12-4
CASSLGAGQGENYGYTF 17 TRBJ1-2 TRBV5-1
CASSPQGTLGYEQYF 15 TRBJ2-7 TRBV18
CSVRGLAGSYEQYF 14 TRBJ2-7 TRBV29-1
CASSRRVWGNSNQPQHF 17 TRBJ1-5 TRBV19
CASRPRGGATNEKLFF 16 TRBJ1-4 TRBV27
CASSQNRGQLNEKLFF 16 TRBJ1-4 TRBV4-2
CASSLTGDPYEQYF 14 TRBJ2-7 TRBV9
CASSPLNGETGELFF 15 TRBJ2-2 TRBV5-1
CASSVQGADYGYTF 14 TRBJ1-2 TRBV9
CASSPGQGEYEQYF 14 TRBJ2-7 TRBV6-5
CASSQDWASAVVYAYEQYF 19 TRBJ2-7 TRBV4-3
CASSLQGANTYNEQFF 16 TRBJ2-1 TRBV27
CATSGAGEGEETQYF 15 TRBJ2-5 TRBV24-1
CASSRGTSGRNDYNEQFF 18 TRBJ2-1 TRBV19
CASSATSGTAGNTIYF 16 TRBJ1-3 TRBV7-8
CACTRTGAGNTIYF 14 TRBJ1-3 TRBV30
CASSQDLGRTTNYGYTF 17 TRBJ1-2 TRBV4-3
CASSIDSTYEQYF 13 TRBJ2-7 TRBV19
CASSLKGDNEQFF 13 TRBJ2-1 TRBV7-3